This T cell receptor (beta chain) was identified during a study of spatial heterogeneity in lung cancer. Study-wide context: More than eight raw reads, on average, carried each unique TCR and UMI combination. General study results and limits: Ubiquitous expanded tumor TCRs showed up in blood more at resection than follow-up.

A note on this clonotype: Its antigen is not known. The junction differs from germline at one of its ends, possibly a read error.

Each molecule of TCR cDNA was tagged with one unique molecular identifier. Using its own MiXCR run on the 5' RACE reads, TCRdb lists one record per CDR3 protein. The profile covers roughly 70,000 distinct CDR3 sequences, with about an eighth appearing a single time and 5.5% to 7.5% taken by the ten largest. Specified time point: sample taken at primary tumor resection. Extraction of whole RNA from tumor, nontumor lung or frozen PBMC preceded unsorted sequencing. Samples were donated by 72 untreated early-stage non-small cell lung cancer patients. This TCR was recovered from a male donor with early-stage non-small cell lung cancer. Material: PBMCs, obtained at surgery.

CDR3 residues: CASSLGEAGAGQPQHF. The CDR3 DNA follows: TGTGCCAGCAGTTTGGGCGAGGCGGGAGCTGGTCAGCCCCAGCATTTT. The chain combines TRBV5-8 with TRBJ1-5; no definite D call. Per the germline V gene, CDR1 is SGHTS and CDR2 is YDEGEE. The length of the CDR3 is 16 residues.